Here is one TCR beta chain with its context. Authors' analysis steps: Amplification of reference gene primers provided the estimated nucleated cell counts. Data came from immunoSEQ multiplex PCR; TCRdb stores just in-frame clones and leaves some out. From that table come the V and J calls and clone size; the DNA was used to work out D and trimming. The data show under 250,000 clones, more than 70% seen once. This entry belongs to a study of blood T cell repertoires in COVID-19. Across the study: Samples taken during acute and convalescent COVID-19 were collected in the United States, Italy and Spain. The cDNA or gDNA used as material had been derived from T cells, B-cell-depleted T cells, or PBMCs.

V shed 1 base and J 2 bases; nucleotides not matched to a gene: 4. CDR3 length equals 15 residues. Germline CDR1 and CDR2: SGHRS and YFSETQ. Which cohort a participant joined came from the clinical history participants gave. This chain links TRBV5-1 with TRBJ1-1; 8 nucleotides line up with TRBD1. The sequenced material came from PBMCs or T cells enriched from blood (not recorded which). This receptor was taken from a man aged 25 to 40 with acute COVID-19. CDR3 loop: CASSLTGGGNTEAFF. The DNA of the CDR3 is TGCGCCAGCAGCTTGACAGGGGGAGGTAACACTGAAGCTTTCTTT.